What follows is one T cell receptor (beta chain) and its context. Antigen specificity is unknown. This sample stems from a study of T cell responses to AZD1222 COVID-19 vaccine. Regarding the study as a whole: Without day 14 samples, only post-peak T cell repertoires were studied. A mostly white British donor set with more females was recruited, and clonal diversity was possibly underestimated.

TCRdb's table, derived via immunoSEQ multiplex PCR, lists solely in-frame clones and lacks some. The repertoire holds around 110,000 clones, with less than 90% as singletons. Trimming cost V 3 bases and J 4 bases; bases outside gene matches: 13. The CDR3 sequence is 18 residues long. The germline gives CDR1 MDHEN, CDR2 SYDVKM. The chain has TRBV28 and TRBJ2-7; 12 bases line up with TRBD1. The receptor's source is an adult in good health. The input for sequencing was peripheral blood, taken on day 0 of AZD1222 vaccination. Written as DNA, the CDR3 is TGTGCCAGCAGTTTCTCCCTGGGAGGGACAGGGGGCAGATACGAGCAGTACTTC. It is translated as CASSFSLGGTGGRYEQYF.